The next 14 T cell receptor beta chains were all read from a single sample in a study of response to subunit inactivated influenza vaccine. TCRdb re-called the RT-PCR reads with MiXCR, one entry per CDR3 protein. The repertoire holds 550,000 to 600,000 distinct CDR3 sequences, roughly 12% seen once, with roughly 10% in the top ten. The material sequenced was PBMCs from blood, taken on the day of vaccination. The receptor source for this set is a man aged 45-60 years who received an inactivated influenza vaccine.

This clonotype was recorded a few times. The chain couples TRBV5-1 to TRBJ2-5; TRBD2 is a possible D gene (6 bases). The V and J ends lost 3 bases and 4 bases respectively, with 19 bases between them. This CDR3 has 16 amino acids. Germline CDR1 is SGHRS and CDR2 is YFSETQ. CDR3: CASSSGTSFVGETQYF. In DNA form, the CDR3 reads TGCGCCAGCAGCTCCGGGACTTCCTTTGTGGGAGAGACCCAGTACTTC.

CDR3: CASSSPGNPYEKLFF. DNA for the CDR3: TGTGCCAGCAGCTCGCCGGGAAACCCCTATGAAAAACTGTTTTTT. The chain recombines TRBV7-9 with TRBJ1-4; D is unclear. V lost 4 bases and J lost 6, with 15 bases in between. CDR1 and CDR2 from the germline V gene are SEHNR and FQNEAQ (reference sequence). The CDR3 is 15 residues long.

J is TRBJ2-1 and V is TRBV20-1; 9 bases line up with TRBD2. The CDR3 spans 15 residues. J was trimmed by 6 bases and V by 1 base; bases with no gene match: 7. Germline CDR1 and CDR2: DFQATT and SNEGSKA (reference sequence). The CDR3 DNA follows: TGCAGTGCTAGAGCCCGGGCGGGGGGGCCCAATGAGCAGTTCTTC. This sequence encodes CSARARAGGPNEQFF.

The chain joins TRBV7-9 to TRBJ1-2, with 9 bases aligning to TRBD1. Germline CDR1 SEHNR, CDR2 FQNEAQ (reference sequence). The trim removed 4 bases at V and 2 bases at J, leaving 8 bases unmatched. This CDR3 contains 16 residues. This chain's CDR3 is CASSSFTGGQNYGYTF. CDR3 in DNA: TGTGCCAGCAGCTCTTTTACAGGGGGCCAAAACTATGGCTACACCTTC.

The V gene is TRBV4-2, the J gene TRBJ2-6; 12 nucleotides agree with TRBD1. V lost 5 bases, J lost 0 bases, and 8 bases stayed unmatched. Germline CDR1 reads LGHNA; CDR2 reads YNFKEQ. CDR3 length: 19 residues. The CDR3 loop reads CASSGDRGPSFSGANVLTF. The CDR3 nucleotides are TGTGCCAGCAGCGGGGACAGGGGGCCATCCTTCTCTGGGGCCAACGTCCTGACTTTC.

This chain uses TRBV24-1 with TRBJ2-5; D remains ambiguous. Trimming shortened V by 5 bases and J by 2 bases, and 11 bases separated the two germline ends. CDR1 and CDR2 (germline): KGHDR, SFDVKD. The CDR3 has 14 residues. CDR3 in DNA: TGTGCCACCAGTGGCGGCGCCGTACAAGAGACCCAGTACTTC. Protein sequence: CATSGGAVQETQYF.

The rearrangement joins TRBV11-2 to TRBJ2-5; the D gene could be TRBD1 or TRBD2 (5 bases each). V shed 1 base and J shed 3 bases, with 15 bases lying between them. The CDR3 has 16 residues. CDR1 is SGHAT and CDR2 is FQNNGV in the germline V gene. The CDR3 loop is CASSLVAGTNEETQYF. The CDR3 DNA follows: TGTGCCAGCAGCTTAGTGGCTGGGACGAATGAAGAGACCCAGTACTTC.

This clonotype was observed many times. The DNA of the CDR3 is TGCGCCAGCAGCTTGGGAGTAGCGGAGGGGACCGGGGAGCTGTTTTTT. Its protein is CASSLGVAEGTGELFF. The rearrangement uses TRBV5-1 and TRBJ2-2; D perhaps matches TRBD2 (6 bases). The ends were cut back, 0 bases at V and 5 bases at J, with 14 bases in the middle. The CDR3 has 16 amino acids. Germline assignment: CDR1 SGHRS and CDR2 YFSETQ.

This clonotype was observed a handful of times. The chain has TRBV6-1 and TRBJ2-4; 9 nucleotides line up with TRBD1. Germline CDR1 and CDR2: MNHNS and SASEGT. V trimming: 7 bases; J trimming: 4 bases; junction bases outside the gene matches: 5. This CDR3 contains 14 residues. The CDR3 sequence: CASITGTGKNIQYF. Here the CDR3 DNA reads TGTGCCAGCATAACCGGGACAGGGAAAAACATTCAGTACTTC.

This clonotype occurred a few times. The J gene is TRBJ1-1, the V gene TRBV5-6; 10 nucleotides align to TRBD1. Looked up from germline, CDR1 is SGHDT and CDR2 is YYEEEE. The CDR3 contains 16 residues. V gave up 6 bases and J gave up 2 bases; unmatched junction bases: 10. CDR3 bases: TGTGCCAGCAACGACAGGGGGCGCGAGATAAACACTGAAGCTTTCTTT. As protein: CASNDRGREINTEAFF.

The table lists this clonotype with many counts. V gene TRBV6-2 or TRBV6-3 combines with J gene TRBJ2-1; possible D gene TRBD1, 6 bases. Trimming took off 4 bases at V and 9 bases at J, with 7 bases between the two ends. Germline V gene sequence: CDR1 MNHEY, CDR2 SVGEGT. This CDR3 has 11 residues. CDR3 in DNA: TGTGCCAGCAGTTTAGGGGGTGAGCAGTTCTTC. Translation: CASSLGGEQFF.

The sample holds many counts of this clonotype. V gene TRBV12-3 or TRBV12-4 combines with J gene TRBJ2-3; D is unresolved. Trimming left V 8 bases short and J 0 bases short, with 12 bases between. This CDR3 spans 14 amino acids. CDR3 sequence (DNA): TGTGCCAGCGGTCAGGTATCTAGCACAGATACGCAGTATTTT. This sequence encodes CASGQVSSTDTQYF.

Of note for this clonotype: Given a much more abundant clone one base away, this may be a read error. Written as DNA, the CDR3 is TGTGCCATCAGCCGGGACACCGGGGAGCTGTTTTTT. It encodes CAISRDTGELFF. The chain joins TRBV10-3 to TRBJ2-2; D remains ambiguous. CDR3 size: 12 residues. V lost 6 bases, J lost 3 bases, and 5 bases lay in between. Germline CDR1 and CDR2: ENHRY and SYGVKD.

This clonotype was found many times. The CDR3 loop is CASSFGLRDEKLFF. The CDR3 nucleotides read TGTGCCAGCAGCTTTGGGTTAAGGGATGAAAAACTGTTTTTT. The chain employs TRBV11-2 and TRBJ1-4; D is uncertain. V dropped 3 bases and J dropped 6 bases, with 11 bases sitting between them. This CDR3 is 14 amino acids long. CDR1 SGHAT and CDR2 FQNNGV come from the germline V gene. Supplemented by reference TRBV11-2 and TRBJ1-4, the full variable domain reads EAGVAQSPRYKIIEKRQSVAFWCNPISGHATLYWYQQILGQGPKLLIQFQNNGVVDDSQLPKDRFSAERLKGVDSTLKIQPAKLEDSAVYLCASSFGLRDEKLFFGSGTQLSVL.